The 27 T cell receptor beta chains listed next were all sequenced from one sample in a study of cytomegalovirus exposure and HLA in healthy donors. The primer mix had 60 Vbeta and 13 Jbeta primers. Profiling relied on immunoSEQ multiplex PCR, and the TCRdb table lists in-frame clones only, not all of them. The listing contains some 120,000 clones. Input material: PBMCs. These receptors came from a man between 18 and 29 years old in good health and CMV-seronegative.

The J gene is TRBJ2-1, the V gene TRBV7-2; TRBD1 matches 10 bases. There are 15 residues in the CDR3. V shed 6 bases, J shed 0 bases, and the junction held 2 bases outside the gene matches. CDR1 SGHTA and CDR2 FQGNSA come from the germline V gene. The CDR3 is CASRDRGSSYNEQFF. As DNA, the CDR3 is TGTGCCAGCAGGGACAGGGGGTCCTCCTACAATGAGCAGTTCTTC.

The chain uses TRBV7-9 and TRBJ2-7; TRBD1 aligns across 8 bases. CDR3 length: 14 amino acids. Per germline, CDR1 SEHNR and CDR2 FQNEAQ (reference sequence). V was pared by 5 bases and J by 5 bases, with 8 bases of the junction left unmatched. The CDR3 DNA is TGTGCCAGCAGCCGTTCGGACAGGGCAGACGAGCAGTACTTC. It encodes CASSRSDRADEQYF.

The chain links TRBV7-6 to TRBJ1-1; TRBD1 aligns across 9 bases. This CDR3 is built from 16 residues. Losses at the gene ends were 2 bases for V and 0 bases for J; bases not matched to a gene: 4. Germline-derived CDR1 and CDR2 are SGHVS and FNYEAQ. The CDR3 loop is CASSLLGQGMNTEAFF. The DNA for the CDR3 is TGTGCCAGCAGCTTACTCGGACAGGGGATGAACACTGAAGCTTTCTTT.

The chain uses TRBV4-1 and TRBJ2-7; D call uncertain. The CDR3 loop spans 15 amino acids. V lost 0 bases to trimming and J lost 0 bases, with 9 bases between them. Germline V gene sequence: CDR1 MGHRA, CDR2 YSYEKL. The CDR3 reads CASSQDLWSSYEQYF. The CDR3 DNA reads TGCGCCAGCAGCCAAGATCTTTGGAGCTCCTACGAGCAGTACTTC.

For this clone: A junction boundary mismatches the germline segment, possibly from a read error. The CDR3 is CAGSEGTATGELFF. The CDR3 DNA reads TGTGCCGGCAGCGAAGGGACAGCCACCGGGGAGCTGTTTTTT. The chain recombines TRBV5-4 with TRBJ2-2; 7 bases are a match to TRBD1. Germline V gene data show CDR1 as SGHNT and CDR2 as YYREEE (reference sequence). The CDR3 covers 14 residues.

The chain joins TRBV28 to TRBJ1-5, with 9 bases matching TRBD1. CDR1 is MDHEN, CDR2 SYDVKM, per germline. The CDR3 runs 15 residues. The ends lost 6 bases at V and 6 bases at J; junction bases unmatched: 9. CDR3 sequence (DNA): TGTGCCAGCAGCCCAGCCGGGACAGGGTCTCAGCCCCAGCATTTT. Its translation: CASSPAGTGSQPQHF.

This CDR3 reads CASSLARANTGELFF. The CDR3, as DNA: TGTGCCAGCAGCTTGGCCAGGGCGAACACCGGGGAGCTGTTTTTT. This chain links TRBV5-4 with TRBJ2-2, with D maybe TRBD1 (5 bases). Per germline, CDR1 SGHNT and CDR2 YYREEE (reference sequence). This CDR3 has 15 residues. V lost 0 bases and J 0 bases, leaving 6 bases between the germline ends.

The V call is TRBV5-4, the J call TRBJ2-1, with 9 bases fitting TRBD1. With 2 bases clipped from V and 5 bases from J, the junction kept 5 bases outside the gene matches. Germline CDR1 reads SGHNT; CDR2 reads YYREEE (reference sequence). This CDR3 comprises 15 residues. CDR3 nucleotide sequence: TGTGCCAGCAGCTTTATGACAGGGGGGAACAATGAGCAGTTCTTC. Amino acids: CASSFMTGGNNEQFF.

The rearrangement uses TRBV5-1 and TRBJ2-1, with 11 bases identical to TRBD2. The V and J ends lost 3 bases and 10 bases, in that order; junction bases with no gene match: 6. The germline V gene has CDR1 SGHRS and CDR2 YFSETQ. CDR3 size: 14 residues. Written as DNA, the CDR3 is TGCGCCAGCAGCTCACTAGCGGGAGTACAGGAGCAGTTCTTC. It specifies CASSSLAGVQEQFF.

This sequence joins TRBV6-1 and TRBJ1-2; TRBD1 matches 7 bases. The CDR3 sequence is 13 residues long. Trimming took 4 bases from V and 4 from J; bases not matched to a gene: 3. Germline CDR1 MNHNS, CDR2 SASEGT. In nucleotides, the CDR3 is TGTGCCAGCAGTGGACAGGGTGGCTATGGCTACACCTTC. The encoded protein is CASSGQGGYGYTF.

The chain recombines TRBV2 with TRBJ2-1; 9 positions agree with TRBD1. CDR1 and CDR2 from the germline V gene are SNHLY and FYNNEI. This CDR3 has 15 amino acids. CDR3 DNA sequence: TGTGTCGCAGACCCCAGGGACAGGGCCGACAATGAGCAGTTCTTC. Its protein product is CVADPRDRADNEQFF.

This chain connects TRBV9 to TRBJ2-5, with 8 bases fitting TRBD1. Trimming took 4 bases from V and 5 from J; bases not matched to a gene: 13. Germline V gene lookup returns CDR1 SGDLS and CDR2 YYNGEE. This CDR3 has 16 amino acids. The CDR3 spells CASSPYYRGDGETQYF. In DNA form, the CDR3 reads TGTGCCAGCAGCCCCTATTACAGGGGGGACGGGGAGACCCAGTACTTC.

The gene calls are TRBV5-1 and TRBJ2-6; 8 positions agree with TRBD2. Germline V CDR1 and CDR2: SGHRS, YFSETQ. V shed 0 bases and J 3 bases; nucleotides not matched to a gene: 11. The CDR3 runs 19 residues. DNA of the CDR3: TGCGCCAGCAGCTTGGGGTCCAGCGGGAGTCTTCTTGGGGCCAACGTCCTGACTTTC. It yields the protein CASSLGSSGSLLGANVLTF.

The chain is built from TRBV5-1 and TRBJ1-1, with D maybe TRBD1 (5 bases). CDR1 and CDR2 from the germline V gene are SGHRS and YFSETQ. This CDR3 is 15 amino acids long. With 4 bases removed from V and 1 base from J, the gap between germline ends came to 14 bases. The CDR3 region has the DNA TGCGCCAGCAGCCCAGGCGGGGCCTCGAACACTGAAGCTTTCTTT. It translates to CASSPGGASNTEAFF.

This chain links TRBV7-9 with TRBJ1-1; 7 bases are shared with TRBD1. Germline CDR1 and CDR2: SEHNR and FQNEAQ (reference sequence). V was pared by 3 bases and J by 7 bases, with 5 bases of the junction left unmatched. The length of the CDR3 is 13 residues. DNA of the CDR3: TGTGCCAGCAGCTTCCAGGGGACAGATGAAGCTTTCTTT. Translated, it gives CASSFQGTDEAFF. Together with reference TRBV7-9 and TRBJ1-1, the CDR3 gives the full variable domain: DTGVSQNPRHKITKRGQNVTFRCDPISEHNRLYWYRQTLGQGPEFLTYFQNEAQLEKSRLLSDRFSAERPKGSFSTLEIQRTEQGDSAMYLCASSFQGTDEAFFGQGTRLTVV.

This rearrangement joins TRBV7-9 to TRBJ1-5; TRBD1 matches 9 bases. The V and J ends lost 4 bases and 5 bases, in that order; junction bases with no gene match: 12. CDR3 length: 17 residues. CDR1 and CDR2 (germline): SEHNR, FQNEAQ (reference sequence). DNA for the CDR3: TGTGCCAGCAGCTCACGACCAAGGACAGGGGAACATCAGCCCCAGCATTTT. This sequence encodes CASSSRPRTGEHQPQHF.

The CDR3 region has the DNA TGTGCCAGCAGCCCGGGGGGGACGACGGTGCGGGGGAAGCCCCAGCATTTT. It specifies CASSPGGTTVRGKPQHF. V gene TRBV7-9 combines with J gene TRBJ1-5, with D possibly TRBD1 on 5 matching bases. This CDR3 is built from 17 residues. The ends were cut back, 5 bases at V and 8 bases at J, with 25 bases in the middle. Germline V lookup: CDR1 SEHNR, CDR2 FQNEAQ (reference sequence).

CDR3 in amino acids: CAWSRTGDTEAFF. The CDR3 DNA reads TGTGCCTGGAGTCGGACAGGGGACACTGAAGCTTTCTTT. V usage is TRBV30 and J usage is TRBJ1-1; TRBD1 matches at 9 bases. V gave up 2 bases and J gave up 3 bases; unmatched junction bases: 1. Looked up from germline, CDR1 is GTSNPN and CDR2 is SVGIG (reference sequence). The CDR3 is 13 amino acids.

This sequence joins TRBV2 and TRBJ2-5; D gene ambiguous. The J call may be mistaken, given a closer DNA end match to TRBJ2-7. Germline CDR1 reads SNHLY; CDR2 reads FYNNEI. The CDR3 covers 11 residues. The CDR3 bases are TGTGCCAGCAGTTCCCCCTACGAGCAGTACTTC. Protein: CASSSPYEQYF.

The rearrangement uses TRBV6-6 and TRBJ1-1, with D maybe TRBD1 (5 bases). This CDR3 has 15 residues. CDR1 MNHNY and CDR2 SVGAGI come from the germline V gene (reference sequence). The ends were cut back, 6 bases at V and 3 bases at J, with 17 bases in the middle. For the CDR3, the DNA is TGTGCCAGCAGCTATAGGGAGGGAGGGGACACTGAAGCTTTCTTT. Its translation is CASSYREGGDTEAFF.

V usage is TRBV4-1 and J usage is TRBJ1-1; 7 positions agree with TRBD1. Germline V gives CDR1 MGHRA, CDR2 YSYEKL. The CDR3 runs 16 residues. The V gene end was trimmed by 1 base and the J gene end by 9 bases; junction bases not matched to a gene: 14. The CDR3 sequence: CASSQGPRGHLMQAFF. The CDR3 DNA follows: TGCGCCAGCAGCCAAGGTCCTAGGGGGCATCTTATGCAAGCTTTCTTT.

This sequence joins TRBV14 and TRBJ2-7, with D perhaps TRBD1 (6 bases). The CDR3 runs to 15 residues. V shed 0 bases and J shed 3 bases, with 12 bases lying between them. CDR1 and CDR2 (germline): SGHDN, FVKESK. In nucleotides, the CDR3 is TGTGCCAGCAGCCAAGAGTCAGGGGCGGGCTACGAGCAGTACTTC. Translating it yields CASSQESGAGYEQYF. Together with reference TRBV14 and TRBJ2-7, the CDR3 gives the full variable domain: EAGVTQFPSHSVIEKGQTVTLRCDPISGHDNLYWYRRVMGKEIKFLLHFVKESKQDESGMPNNRFLAERTGGTYSTLKVQPAELEDSGVYFCASSQESGAGYEQYFGPGTRLTVT.

On this clone itself: The sample holds other DNA sequences that translate to the same CDR3. This chain uses TRBV6-5 with TRBJ2-6; no clear D. Germline CDR1 is MNHEY and CDR2 is SVGAGI. Trimming pared 2 bases from V and 0 bases from J, leaving 8 bases between. The CDR3 length is 16 residues. The CDR3 sequence: CASSYNGDSGANVLTF. Here the CDR3 DNA reads TGTGCCAGCAGTTACAACGGAGACTCTGGGGCCAACGTCCTGACTTTC.

The chain carries TRBV5-4 and TRBJ2-5; 13 bases match TRBD2. Germline V CDR1 and CDR2: SGHNT, YYREEE (reference sequence). The CDR3 runs to 15 residues. The junction had 5 bases not matched to a gene; V was cut back by 4 bases and J by 5 bases. Written as DNA, the CDR3 is TGTGCCAGCAGCAAACTAGCGGGGGGGAGTGAGACCCAGTACTTC. Translated, it gives CASSKLAGGSETQYF.

V and J are TRBV6-5 and TRBJ2-7; a weak D match, TRBD2 (6 bases). CDR1 and CDR2 from the germline V gene are MNHEY and SVGAGI. The CDR3 length is 15 residues. Trimming removed 0 bases from V and 4 bases from J, with 13 bases in between. The CDR3 DNA sequence: TGTGCCAGCAGTTACTCGACGGCGGGAACTTACGAGCAGTACTTC. The encoded protein is CASSYSTAGTYEQYF.

The CDR3 DNA sequence: TGTGCCAGCAGCCCCGGCGGAACCTACGAGCAGTACTTC. Encoded protein: CASSPGGTYEQYF. V and J are TRBV7-9 and TRBJ2-7, with D uncertain. Germline loops: CDR1 SEHNR, CDR2 FQNEAQ (reference sequence). This CDR3 is built from 13 residues. Trimming cost V 5 bases and J 2 bases, with 10 bases left between them.

The chain carries TRBV6-4 and TRBJ2-1; D gene unclear. The CDR3 totals 13 residues. V was clipped by 3 bases and J by 7 bases, with 10 bases between them. Germline CDR1 MRHNA, CDR2 SNTAGT. CDR3 protein: CASSEAEQNEQFF. CDR3 DNA: TGTGCCAGCAGTGAGGCCGAACAAAATGAGCAGTTCTTC.